These 31 T cell receptor beta chains came from one sample sequenced in a study of blood T cell repertoires in COVID-19. Produced via immunoSEQ multiplex PCR; TCRdb's table is partial and in-frame only. Of roughly 220,000 clones listed, approximately 86% were seen once; the top ten hold 3.8%. Sequencing was carried out using PBMCs or T cells enriched from blood (not recorded which). The source is a middle-aged woman with acute COVID-19.

The chain couples TRBV6-5 to TRBJ2-7; weak D call: TRBD2 (7 bases). Trimming pared 3 bases from V and 2 bases from J, leaving 14 bases between. This CDR3 contains 15 residues. Per germline, CDR1 MNHEY and CDR2 SVGAGI. The CDR3 is CASSYKGGGAYEQYF. In DNA form, the CDR3 reads TGTGCCAGCAGTTATAAAGGCGGGGGCGCCTACGAGCAGTACTTC.

This clone was recorded a few times. CDR3 bases: TGTGCCAGCGGAGCGGGACAGGGGACGTACGAGCAGTACTTC. Residues: CASGAGQGTYEQYF. V gene TRBV6-5 combines with J gene TRBJ2-7; 10 bases line up with TRBD1. The CDR3 is 14 amino acids. The germline gives CDR1 MNHEY, CDR2 SVGAGI. With 8 bases clipped from V and 4 bases from J, the junction kept 8 bases outside the gene matches.

This clone was recorded only once. The genes are TRBV7-2 and TRBJ1-5; 12 nucleotides line up with TRBD1. V was pared by 1 base and J by 5 bases, with 6 bases of the junction left unmatched. The germline V gene encodes CDR1 SGHTA and CDR2 FQGNSA. The CDR3 covers 17 residues. The CDR3 DNA reads TGTGCCAGCAGCTTAGGAGGTTGGGACAGGGGGCATCAGCCCCAGCATTTT. As protein: CASSLGGWDRGHQPQHF.

The chain combines TRBV4-1 with TRBJ2-7; 10 bases line up with TRBD1. The J segment lost 7 bases and the V segment lost 3 bases, leaving 12 bases of the junction unmatched. This CDR3 is 16 amino acids long. The germline CDR1 and CDR2 sequences are MGHRA and YSYEKL. The CDR3 sequence is CASSQARGTGAGEQYF. CDR3 nucleotides: TGCGCCAGCAGCCAGGCCCGCGGGACAGGGGCGGGGGAGCAGTACTTC.

The chain has TRBV18 and TRBJ2-7, with 8 bases matching TRBD2. There are 14 residues in the CDR3. The V gene's germline CDR1 is KGHSH and CDR2 LQKENI. V trimming: 0 bases; J trimming: 6 bases; junction bases outside the gene matches: 4. CDR3 sequence: CASSPPPGGVEQYF. Written as DNA, the CDR3 is TGTGCCAGCTCACCACCCCCGGGAGGGGTCGAGCAGTACTTC.

The chain recombines TRBV3-1 (or the pseudogene TRBV3-2) with TRBJ2-7; D call uncertain. There are 13 residues in the CDR3. The V end lost 3 bases, the J end lost 4 bases, and 10 bases lay between the germline ends. Germline values: CDR1 LGHDT, CDR2 YNNKEL (reference sequence). CDR3 protein: CASSQGYRYEQYF. The DNA for the CDR3 is TGTGCCAGCAGCCAGGGCTACAGATACGAGCAGTACTTC.

The chain carries TRBV6-6 and TRBJ2-2; D is undetermined. The CDR3 length is 13 residues. Germline V CDR1 and CDR2: MNHNY, SVGAGI (reference sequence). V was shortened by 6 bases and J by 6 bases, with 11 bases between the two germline ends. CDR3 DNA sequence: TGTGCCAGCAGACTCCTTAATTCCGGGGAGCTGTTTTTT. Protein: CASRLLNSGELFF.

This chain connects TRBV12-3 or TRBV12-4 to TRBJ2-3; 10 bases agree with TRBD2. The length of the CDR3 is 13 residues. V lost 6 bases and J lost 6; bases outside the gene matches: 3. CDR3 residues: CASRAGGLDTQYF. The DNA for the CDR3 is TGTGCCAGCAGAGCGGGAGGGCTGGATACGCAGTATTTT.

The V and J genes are TRBV4-3 and TRBJ2-7, with 11 positions matching TRBD2. The CDR3 consists of 17 residues. The germline V gene has CDR1 LGHNA and CDR2 YSLEER. The V and J ends lost 0 bases and 3 bases, in that order; junction bases with no gene match: 7. The DNA of the CDR3 is TGCGCCAGCAGCCAAGAAATTGCCGGGACTAGCGGCTACGAGCAGTACTTC. Protein product: CASSQEIAGTSGYEQYF.

CDR3 sequence reads: CASSSSLAGVINEQFF. CDR3 in DNA: TGTGCCAGCAGTTCCTCACTAGCGGGAGTTATAAATGAGCAGTTCTTC. The chain links TRBV28 to TRBJ2-1, with 11 bases fitting TRBD2. J was trimmed by 7 bases and V by 4 bases; bases with no gene match: 9. This CDR3 is 16 amino acids long. Germline CDR1 MDHEN, CDR2 SYDVKM.

This chain uses TRBV28 with TRBJ2-1; 11 bases fit TRBD2. There are 19 residues in the CDR3. CDR1 and CDR2 from the germline V gene are MDHEN and SYDVKM. V lost 6 bases, J lost 0 bases, and 13 bases stayed unmatched. CDR3 in amino acids: CASSPGLAGYLSSYNEQFF. CDR3 DNA sequence: TGTGCCAGCAGCCCAGGACTAGCGGGTTACCTCAGCTCCTACAATGAGCAGTTCTTC.

A few counts support this clone. V is TRBV24-1 and J is TRBJ2-2; 7 positions agree with TRBD1. Germline V gene lookup returns CDR1 KGHDR and CDR2 SFDVKD. V was pared by 9 bases and J by 1 base, with 4 bases of the junction left unmatched. The CDR3 runs to 14 residues. CDR3 DNA sequence: TGTGCCACCGAGGGACAGTGGAACACCGGGGAGCTGTTTTTT. This codes for CATEGQWNTGELFF.

The rearrangement joins TRBV19 to TRBJ1-2; a weak D match, TRBD1 (5 bases). The CDR3 is 16 residues long. With 6 bases removed from V and 0 bases from J, the gap between germline ends came to 17 bases. Germline CDR1 reads LNHDA; CDR2 reads SQIVND (reference sequence). DNA for the CDR3: TGTGCCAGTAGCTGGACACACCGAGGAACTAACTATGGCTACACCTTC. Translating gives CASSWTHRGTNYGYTF. Complete variable domain (other parts from reference TRBV19 and TRBJ1-2): DGGITQSPKYLFRKEGQNVTLSCEQNLNHDAMYWYRQDPGQGLRLIYYSQIVNDFQKGDIAEGYSVSREKKESFPLTVTSAQKNPTAFYLCASSWTHRGTNYGYTFGSGTRLTVV.

The chain recombines TRBV7-9 with TRBJ2-6, with TRBD1 matching over 8 bases. Germline CDR1 reads SEHNR; CDR2 reads FQNEAQ (reference sequence). The CDR3 loop spans 17 amino acids. V dropped 5 bases and J dropped 2; count of bases not matched to a gene: 8. CDR3 residues: CASSLDRVVTGANVLTF. Written as DNA, the CDR3 is TGTGCCAGCAGCCTGGACAGGGTCGTCACTGGGGCCAACGTCCTGACTTTC.

The chain uses TRBV25-1 and TRBJ1-1; the D gene is possibly TRBD1 (6 bases). Germline CDR1 MGHDK, CDR2 SYGVNS. The CDR3 has 13 residues. V was clipped by 10 bases and J by 0 bases, with 12 bases between them. The CDR3 sequence is CATVDRLNTEAFF. The CDR3 DNA reads TGTGCCACTGTAGACAGGCTGAACACTGAAGCTTTCTTT.

V is TRBV27 and J is TRBJ2-1, with TRBD1 as a possible D gene (5 bases). Deletions cut 5 bases from V and 5 bases from J, with 10 bases between. The CDR3 runs to 13 residues. Germline V CDR1 and CDR2: MNHEY, SMNVEV (reference sequence). CDR3 region: CASSPDSHNEQFF. CDR3 bases: TGTGCCAGCAGTCCTGACAGTCACAATGAGCAGTTCTTC.

The V gene is TRBV6-5, the J gene TRBJ1-6; 9 bases map to TRBD1. The J segment lost 7 bases and the V segment lost 7 bases, leaving 5 bases of the junction unmatched. The germline V gene encodes CDR1 MNHEY and CDR2 SVGAGI. The CDR3 totals 14 residues. Here the CDR3 reads CASNRQGVNSPLHF. CDR3 coding DNA: TGTGCCAGCAACCGACAGGGGGTGAATTCACCCCTCCACTTT.

The CDR3 nucleotides read TGCGCCAGCACCAGCGGAAACACCGGGGAGCTGTTTTTT. Its translation is CASTSGNTGELFF. This chain links TRBV5-1 with TRBJ2-2; TRBD2 might be the D (5 bases). The CDR3 sequence is 13 residues long. The germline V and J ends were trimmed by 6 bases and 2 bases, with 8 bases remaining between them. Germline CDR1 reads SGHRS; CDR2 reads YFSETQ.

The gene calls are TRBV7-3 and TRBJ2-5; 7 bases agree with TRBD2. This CDR3 is 15 amino acids long. The J segment lost 6 bases and the V segment lost 1 base, leaving 8 bases of the junction unmatched. Germline V gene data show CDR1 as SGHTA and CDR2 as FQGTGA. The CDR3 bases are TGTGCCAGCAGCTTAATGGCGGGAGCAGAACAGACCCAGTACTTC. This encodes CASSLMAGAEQTQYF.

This chain's CDR3 is CASSLRASGPSFF. The CDR3 DNA sequence: TGTGCCAGCAGTTTAAGGGCTAGCGGGCCTTCGTTCTTC. The genes are TRBV28 and TRBJ2-1; 8 bases match TRBD2. With V trimmed by 2 bases and J by 15 bases, 9 bases remained unmatched. This CDR3 contains 13 residues. Germline-derived CDR1 and CDR2 are MDHEN and SYDVKM.

J is TRBJ2-1 and V is TRBV10-2; TRBD1 aligns across 7 bases. V was clipped by 10 bases and J by 3 bases; unmatched bases: 9. The germline V gene has CDR1 WSHSY and CDR2 SAAADI. This CDR3 has 14 residues. As DNA, the CDR3 is TGCGCCACTAAGACAGGGCTTATCTACAATGAGCAGTTCTTC. Translation gives CATKTGLIYNEQFF.

The chain couples TRBV30 to TRBJ2-7, with a possible D match to TRBD1 (6 bases). The V gene lost 5 bases and the J gene lost 4 bases, with 15 bases spanning the gap. CDR3 length equals 13 residues. Germline lookup yields CDR1 GTSNPN and CDR2 SVGIG (reference sequence). The CDR3 is CAWGGQNRYEQYF. CDR3 DNA sequence: TGTGCCTGGGGTGGACAGAATAGGTACGAGCAGTACTTC.

The chain is built from TRBV7-6 and TRBJ2-7; 7 bases are shared with TRBD1. The CDR3 is 13 residues long. Per the germline V gene, CDR1 is SGHVS and CDR2 is FNYEAQ. Trimming cost V 5 bases and J 2 bases; bases outside gene matches: 3. The CDR3 loop reads CASSLGTAYEQYF. The CDR3 region has the DNA TGTGCCAGCAGCCTGGGGACAGCCTACGAGCAGTACTTC.

J is TRBJ2-7 and V is TRBV27, with TRBD1 matching over 11 bases. The V gene end was trimmed by 5 bases and the J gene end by 3 bases; junction bases not matched to a gene: 0. The germline gives CDR1 MNHEY, CDR2 SMNVEV (reference sequence). This CDR3 comprises 13 residues. CDR3 residues: CASSGTGGYEQYF. In nucleotides, the CDR3 is TGTGCCAGCAGTGGGACAGGGGGCTACGAGCAGTACTTC.

This rearrangement joins TRBV19 to TRBJ2-1; TRBD2 agrees at 7 bases. Germline lookup yields CDR1 LNHDA and CDR2 SQIVND (reference sequence). The CDR3 runs to 14 residues. The junction had 8 bases not matched to a gene; V was cut back by 6 bases and J by 6 bases. For the CDR3, the DNA is TGTGCCAGTAGCATGCGCGGGGGACTCAATGAGCAGTTCTTC. Protein sequence: CASSMRGGLNEQFF.

This chain connects TRBV10-3 to TRBJ1-3; 9 bases line up with TRBD1. With V trimmed by 6 bases and J by 1 base, 13 bases remained unmatched. This CDR3 region has 18 residues. The V gene's germline CDR1 is ENHRY and CDR2 SYGVKD. The CDR3 DNA reads TGTGCCATCAGGGGGATCCCGGGACAGGGACAGTCTGGAAACACCATATATTTT. Translating gives CAIRGIPGQGQSGNTIYF.

The chain joins TRBV7-7 to TRBJ2-3; TRBD1 matches at 8 bases. CDR1 SSHAT and CDR2 FNYEAQ come from the germline V gene (reference sequence). V lost 5 bases and J lost 4; bases outside the gene matches: 14. The CDR3 runs 17 residues. The DNA for the CDR3 is TGTGCCAGCAGCCCAAATCTGGGGACAGGAGATCCAGATACGCAGTATTTT. Amino acid sequence: CASSPNLGTGDPDTQYF.

In regard to this clone: The conserved phenylalanine or tryptophan normally closing the CDR3 is absent here, so this likely arose from a read error. It is unclear where the CDR3 begins or ends on the DNA, so no DNA is shown, and the CDR3 is as TCRdb lists it. The chain joins TRBV3-1 (or the pseudogene TRBV3-2) to TRBJ2-7; the table gives TRBD1 as D, unverified against the DNA. The germline CDR1 and CDR2 sequences are LGHDT and YNNKEL (reference sequence). The CDR3 sequence runs 12 residues, both termini included. CDR3 loop: CASRWSERGDDL.

This clone was counted once. This chain connects TRBV19 to TRBJ1-1; TRBD1 agrees at 7 bases. CDR3 length equals 13 residues. V dropped 3 bases and J dropped 7; count of bases not matched to a gene: 5. CDR1 LNHDA and CDR2 SQIVND come from the germline V gene (reference sequence). The CDR3 loop reads CASSMLTGIEAFF. For the CDR3, the DNA is TGTGCCAGTAGTATGCTGACAGGGATTGAAGCTTTCTTT.

The J gene is TRBJ2-7, the V gene TRBV29-1; a possible D gene is TRBD2 (5 bases). This CDR3 has 11 amino acids. Germline-derived CDR1 and CDR2 are SQVTM and ANQGSEA. The germline V and J ends were trimmed by 5 bases and 1 base, with 6 bases remaining between them. This CDR3 reads CSVRLSYEQYF. The CDR3 DNA reads TGCAGCGTTAGACTATCCTACGAGCAGTACTTC.

The chain links TRBV27 to TRBJ2-7; the match to TRBD2 covers 9 bases. V lost 5 bases to trimming and J lost 1 base; unmatched junction nucleotides: 9. This CDR3 is 16 amino acids long. Germline values: CDR1 MNHEY, CDR2 SMNVEV (reference sequence). The CDR3: CASSPIAGVSSYEQYF. For the CDR3, the DNA is TGTGCCAGCAGTCCTATAGCGGGAGTAAGTTCCTACGAGCAGTACTTC.